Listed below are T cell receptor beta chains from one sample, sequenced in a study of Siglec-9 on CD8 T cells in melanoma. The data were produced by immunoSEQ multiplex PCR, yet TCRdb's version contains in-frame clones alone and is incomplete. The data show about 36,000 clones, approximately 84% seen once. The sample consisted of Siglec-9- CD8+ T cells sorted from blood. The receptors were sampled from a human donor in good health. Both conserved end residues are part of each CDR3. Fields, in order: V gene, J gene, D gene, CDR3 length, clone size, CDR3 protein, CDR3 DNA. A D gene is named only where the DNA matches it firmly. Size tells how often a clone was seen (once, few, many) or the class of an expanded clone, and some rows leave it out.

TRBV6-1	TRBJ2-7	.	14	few	CASSEGAPRYEQYF	TGTGCCAGCAGTGAAGGGGCCCCTAGGTACGAGCAGTACTTC
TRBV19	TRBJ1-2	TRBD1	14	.	CASSIEQGADGYTF	TGTGCCAGTAGTATAGAGCAGGGGGCAGATGGCTACACCTTC
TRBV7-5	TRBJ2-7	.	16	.	CARSPRGRGSSFEQYF	TGTGCCAGAAGCCCTCGGGGCAGGGGGTCATCCTTCGAGCAGTACTTC
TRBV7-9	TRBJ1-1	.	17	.	CASSPIRGEALNTEAFF	TGTGCCAGCAGCCCAATACGAGGTGAAGCATTGAACACTGAAGCTTTCTTT
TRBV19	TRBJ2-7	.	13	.	CASSTDRLGEQYF	TGTGCCAGTAGTACCGACAGGTTAGGCGAGCAGTACTTC
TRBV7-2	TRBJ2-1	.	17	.	CASSSPGPPQGYNEQFF	TGTGCCAGCAGCTCGCCTGGACCTCCCCAGGGGTACAATGAGCAGTTCTTC
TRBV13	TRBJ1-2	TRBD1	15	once	CASSRQGSSNYGYTF	TGTGCCAGCAGCCGACAGGGCTCGTCAAACTATGGCTACACCTTC
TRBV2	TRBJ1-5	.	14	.	CASSEVSGREPQHF	TGTGCCAGCAGTGAGGTTTCAGGGAGGGAGCCCCAGCATTTT
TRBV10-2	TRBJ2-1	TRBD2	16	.	CASSEPGLAAYNEQFF	TGCGCCAGCAGTGAACCGGGACTAGCAGCCTACAATGAGCAGTTCTTC
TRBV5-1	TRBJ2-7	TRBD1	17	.	CASSLEGSGTGVYEQYF	TGCGCCAGCAGCTTGGAGGGGTCCGGGACAGGGGTCTACGAGCAGTACTTC
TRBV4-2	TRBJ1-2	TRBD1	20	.	CASSQLGGTGGRRVDYGYTF	TGTGCCAGCAGCCAATTAGGGGGAACAGGGGGCAGACGAGTGGACTATGGCTACACCTTC
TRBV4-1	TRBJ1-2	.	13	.	CASSQEWTDGYTF	TGCGCCAGCAGCCAAGAGTGGACTGATGGCTACACCTTC
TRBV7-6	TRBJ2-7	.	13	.	CASSFGQTYEQYF	TGTGCCAGCAGCTTCGGACAGACCTACGAGCAGTACTTC
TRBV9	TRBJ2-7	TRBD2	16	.	CASSRGLAEHSYEQYF	TGTGCCAGCAGCCGTGGACTAGCGGAACACTCCTACGAGCAGTACTTC
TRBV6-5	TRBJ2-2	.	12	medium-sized	CASVGGSGELFF	TGTGCCAGCGTGGGAGGTTCCGGGGAGCTGTTTTTT
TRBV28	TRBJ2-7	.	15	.	CASSSRDWIRYEQYF	TGTGCCAGCAGTTCACGGGACTGGATACGCTACGAGCAGTACTTC
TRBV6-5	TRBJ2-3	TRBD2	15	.	CASSSLGTSGNTQYF	TGTGCCAGCAGTTCTTTAGGGACTAGTGGGAATACGCAGTATTTT
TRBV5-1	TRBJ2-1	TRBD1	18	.	CASSLDGTGGMVYNEQFF	TGCGCCAGCAGCTTGGATGGGACAGGGGGAATGGTCTACAATGAGCAGTTCTTC
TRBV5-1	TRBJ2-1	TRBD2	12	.	CASSLAGNEQFF	TGCGCCAGCAGCTTAGCGGGGAATGAGCAGTTCTTC
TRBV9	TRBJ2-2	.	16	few	CASSPQGAGVVGELFF	TGTGCCAGCAGCCCCCAGGGGGCGGGAGTGGTCGGGGAGCTGTTTTTT
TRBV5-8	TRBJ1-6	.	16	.	CASSLEGTALNSPLHF	TGTGCCAGCAGCTTGGAAGGTACAGCTCTAAATTCACCCCTCCACTTT
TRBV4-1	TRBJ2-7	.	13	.	CASSQRTAYEQYF	TGCGCCAGCAGCCAAAGAACAGCCTACGAGCAGTACTTC
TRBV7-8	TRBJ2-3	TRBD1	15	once	CASSLQGALTDTQYF	TGTGCCAGCAGCTTACAGGGGGCGCTTACAGATACGCAGTATTTT
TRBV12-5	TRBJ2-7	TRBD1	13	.	CASGTGASYEQYF	TGTGCTAGTGGTACAGGGGCCTCCTACGAGCAGTACTTC
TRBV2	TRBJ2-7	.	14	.	CASSAGSSLRGQYF	TGTGCCAGCAGTGCCGGCAGCTCGCTTAGAGGGCAGTACTTC
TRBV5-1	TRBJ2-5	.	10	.	CASNGETQYF	TGCGCCAGCAACGGAGAGACCCAGTACTTC
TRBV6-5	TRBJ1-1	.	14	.	CASTQGGDITEAFF	TGTGCCAGCACCCAAGGCGGGGACATAACTGAAGCTTTCTTT
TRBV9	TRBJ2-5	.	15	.	CASSPGTTGGETQYF	TGTGCCAGCAGCCCCGGGACAACTGGCGGGGAGACCCAGTACTTC
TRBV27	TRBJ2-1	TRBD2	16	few	CASSSFGGGARNEQFF	TGTGCCAGCAGTTCCTTTGGCGGGGGGGCGAGAAATGAGCAGTTCTTC
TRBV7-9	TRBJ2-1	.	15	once	CASSLKTGLYNEQFF	TGTGCCAGCAGCTTAAAAACGGGCCTGTACAATGAGCAGTTCTTC
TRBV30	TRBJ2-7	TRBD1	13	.	CAWRDRGTYEQYF	TGTGCCTGGAGGGACAGGGGGACCTACGAGCAGTACTTC
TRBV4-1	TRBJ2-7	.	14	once	CASSQGGVSYEQYF	TGCGCCAGCAGCCAAGGCGGAGTTTCCTACGAGCAGTACTTC
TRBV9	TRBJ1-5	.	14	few	CASSVGGGRQPQHF	TGTGCCAGCAGCGTAGGAGGGGGGAGGCAGCCCCAGCATTTT
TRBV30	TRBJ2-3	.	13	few	CAWRGRGGDTQYF	TGTGCCTGGAGGGGTAGGGGGGGAGATACGCAGTATTTT
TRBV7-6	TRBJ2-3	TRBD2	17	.	CASSLAASGGDTDTQYF	TGTGCCAGCAGCTTAGCGGCTAGCGGGGGCGACACAGATACGCAGTATTTT
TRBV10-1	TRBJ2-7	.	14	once	CASSERAPPYEQYF	TGCGCCAGCAGTGAGAGGGCGCCTCCCTACGAGCAGTACTTC
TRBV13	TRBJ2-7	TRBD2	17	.	CASSPPRLAGEFYEQYF	TGTGCCAGCAGCCCCCCTCGATTAGCGGGAGAGTTCTACGAGCAGTACTTC
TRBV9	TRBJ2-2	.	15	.	CASSDPGQGDGELFF	TGTGCCAGCAGCGACCCGGGGCAGGGAGACGGGGAGCTGTTTTTT
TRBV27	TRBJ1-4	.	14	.	CASSFTGTNEKLFF	TGTGCCAGCAGTTTTACGGGTACTAATGAAAAACTGTTTTTT
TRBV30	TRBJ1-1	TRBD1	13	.	CAWSGEDRVEAFF	TGTGCCTGGAGTGGGGAAGACAGGGTCGAAGCTTTCTTT
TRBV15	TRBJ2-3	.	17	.	CATSREARLSSTDTQYF	TGTGCCACCAGCAGAGAAGCGCGACTATCTAGCACAGATACGCAGTATTTT
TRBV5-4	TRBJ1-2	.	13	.	CASSFAGGDGYTF	TGTGCCAGCAGCTTTGCGGGAGGGGATGGCTACACCTTC
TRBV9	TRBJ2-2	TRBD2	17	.	CASSVAGGVVNTGELFF	TGTGCCAGCAGCGTAGCGGGAGGGGTAGTCAACACCGGGGAGCTGTTTTTT
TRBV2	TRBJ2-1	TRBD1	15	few	CAHRGLSGAYNEQFF	TGTGCCCACAGGGGTTTATCAGGCGCCTACAATGAGCAGTTCTTC
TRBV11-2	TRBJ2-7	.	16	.	CASTKEPRGFFYEQYF	TGTGCCAGCACCAAGGAGCCCCGGGGGTTTTTCTACGAGCAGTACTTC
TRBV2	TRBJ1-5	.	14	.	CASGLTVVDQPQHF	TGTGCCAGCGGCCTGACAGTAGTCGATCAGCCCCAGCATTTT
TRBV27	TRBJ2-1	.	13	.	CASRPGLYNEQFF	TGTGCCAGCAGGCCGGGACTTTACAATGAGCAGTTCTTC
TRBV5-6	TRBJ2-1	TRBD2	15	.	CASSSSGLAGVEQFF	TGTGCCAGCAGCTCCTCGGGACTAGCGGGGGTTGAGCAGTTCTTC
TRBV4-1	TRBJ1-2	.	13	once	CASSPDSHYGYTF	TGCGCCAGCAGCCCGGACAGCCACTATGGCTACACCTTC
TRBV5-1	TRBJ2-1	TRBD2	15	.	CASSSGLAGINEQFF	TGCGCCAGCAGCTCGGGACTAGCGGGGATCAATGAGCAGTTCTTC
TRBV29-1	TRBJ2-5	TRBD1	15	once	CSVFPGQGAQETQYF	TGCAGCGTTTTTCCGGGACAGGGGGCGCAAGAGACCCAGTACTTC
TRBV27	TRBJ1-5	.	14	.	CASSRHRGNQPQHF	TGTGCCAGCAGCAGGCACAGGGGCAATCAGCCCCAGCATTTT
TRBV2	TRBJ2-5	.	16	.	CASRVTGWAYQETQYF	TGTGCCAGCAGGGTGACCGGGTGGGCGTACCAAGAGACCCAGTACTTC
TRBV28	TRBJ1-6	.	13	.	CASSVLTASPLHF	TGTGCCAGCAGCGTCCTAACGGCTTCACCCCTCCACTTT
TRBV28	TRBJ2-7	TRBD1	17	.	CASRTGTGGFEVGEQYF	TGTGCCAGCAGAACCGGGACAGGGGGTTTTGAGGTGGGCGAGCAGTACTTC
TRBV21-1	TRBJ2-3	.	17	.	CASSFTSREVFTDTQYF	TGTGCCAGCAGCTTCACCTCCAGGGAAGTTTTCACAGATACGCAGTATTTT
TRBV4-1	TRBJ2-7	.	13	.	CASSQTITYEQYF	TGCGCCAGCAGCCAAACCATCACCTACGAGCAGTACTTC
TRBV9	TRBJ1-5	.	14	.	CASSAGEYGQPQHF	TGTGCCAGCAGCGCAGGGGAATATGGTCAGCCCCAGCATTTT
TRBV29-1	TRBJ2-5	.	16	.	CSVEGPLLGSQETQYF	TGCAGCGTTGAGGGTCCGTTATTGGGCAGCCAAGAGACCCAGTACTTC
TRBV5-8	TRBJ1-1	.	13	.	CASSYGAGYEAFF	TGTGCCAGCAGCTACGGCGCTGGATATGAAGCTTTCTTT